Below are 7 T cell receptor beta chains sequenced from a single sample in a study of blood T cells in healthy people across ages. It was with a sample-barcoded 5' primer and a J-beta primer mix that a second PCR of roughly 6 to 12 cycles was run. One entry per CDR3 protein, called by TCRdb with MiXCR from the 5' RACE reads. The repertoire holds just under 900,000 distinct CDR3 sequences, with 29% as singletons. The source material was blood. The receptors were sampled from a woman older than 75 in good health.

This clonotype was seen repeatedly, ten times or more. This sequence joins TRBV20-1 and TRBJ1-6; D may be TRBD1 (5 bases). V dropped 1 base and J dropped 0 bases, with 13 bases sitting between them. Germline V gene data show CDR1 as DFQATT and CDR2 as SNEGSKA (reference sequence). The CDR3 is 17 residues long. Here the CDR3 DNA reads TGCAGTGCTAGAGTCGGACACAAGAGCTCCTATAATTCACCCCTCCACTTT. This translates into CSARVGHKSSYNSPLHF.

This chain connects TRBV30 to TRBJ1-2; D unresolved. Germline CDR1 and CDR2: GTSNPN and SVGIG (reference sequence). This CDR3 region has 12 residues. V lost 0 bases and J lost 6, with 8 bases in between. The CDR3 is CAWSVGSHGYTF. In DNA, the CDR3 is TGTGCCTGGAGTGTTGGAAGCCATGGCTACACCTTC.

CDR3 sequence reads: CSAGQAYRTEAFF. CDR3 bases: TGCAGTGCTGGACAGGCGTACCGCACTGAAGCTTTCTTT. The chain has TRBV20-1 and TRBJ1-1, with 7 bases matching TRBD1. Germline lookup yields CDR1 DFQATT and CDR2 SNEGSKA (reference sequence). The CDR3 runs 13 residues. The ends lost 5 bases at V and 4 bases at J; junction bases unmatched: 7.

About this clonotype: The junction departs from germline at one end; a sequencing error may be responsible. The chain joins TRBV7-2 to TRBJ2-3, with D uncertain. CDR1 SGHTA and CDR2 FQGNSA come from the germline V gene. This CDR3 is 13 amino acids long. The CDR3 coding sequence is TGTGCCAGCAGCACCGGACCTCCAGATGCGCAGTATTTT. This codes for CASSTGPPDAQYF.

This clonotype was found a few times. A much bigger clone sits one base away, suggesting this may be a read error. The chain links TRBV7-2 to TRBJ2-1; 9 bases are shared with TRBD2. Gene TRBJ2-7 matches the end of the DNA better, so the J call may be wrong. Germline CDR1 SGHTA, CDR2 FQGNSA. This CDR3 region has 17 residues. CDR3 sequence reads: CASRGRGGGGRYNEQYF. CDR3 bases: TGTGCCAGCAGGGGCCGTGGCGGGGGGGGACGGTACAATGAGCAGTACTTC.

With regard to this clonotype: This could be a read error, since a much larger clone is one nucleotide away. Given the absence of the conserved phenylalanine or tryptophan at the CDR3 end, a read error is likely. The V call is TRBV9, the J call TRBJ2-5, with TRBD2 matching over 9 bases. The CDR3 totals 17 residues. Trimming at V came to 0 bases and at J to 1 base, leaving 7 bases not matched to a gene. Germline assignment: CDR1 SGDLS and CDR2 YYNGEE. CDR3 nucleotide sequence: TGTGCCAGCAGCGTAGGTTCTCTAGCGGGGCTCCAAGAGACCCAGTACGTC. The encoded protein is CASSVGSLAGLQETQYV.

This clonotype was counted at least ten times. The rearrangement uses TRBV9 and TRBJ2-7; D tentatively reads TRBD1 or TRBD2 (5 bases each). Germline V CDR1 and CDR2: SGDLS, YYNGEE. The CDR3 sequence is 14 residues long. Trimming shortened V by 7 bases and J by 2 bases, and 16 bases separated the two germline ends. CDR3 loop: CASGTGAQAYEQYF. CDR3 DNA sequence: TGTGCCAGCGGAACCGGGGCACAAGCCTACGAGCAGTACTTC.